These T cell receptor beta chains were read from a single sample in a study of cytomegalovirus exposure and HLA in healthy donors. Here immunoSEQ multiplex PCR was the method, and the copy in TCRdb shows in-frame clones only, minus some. The sample has around 130,000 clones, roughly four fifths seen once. The sequencing sample was made of PBMCs. The receptors were gathered from a girl between 2 and 10 years old in good health and CMV-seronegative. Each CDR3 is given with its conserved first and last residue. A D gene is named only where the DNA matches it firmly. Only part of the rows carry a size: once, few, many, or a class if the clone is expanded.

d_gene: TRBD1; abundance: -; v_gene: TRBV30; j_gene: TRBJ1-4; CDR3aa: CAWSTFGTASNEKLFF; CDR3nt: TGTGCCTGGAGTACCTTTGGGACAGCCTCTAATGAAAAACTGTTTTTT
d_gene: TRBD1; abundance: -; v_gene: TRBV5-1; j_gene: TRBJ1-1; CDR3aa: CASSMGQGNTEAFF; CDR3nt: TGCGCCAGCAGCATGGGACAGGGGAACACTGAAGCTTTCTTT
d_gene: -; abundance: few; v_gene: TRBV4-1; j_gene: TRBJ2-3; CDR3aa: CASSQGPSVADTQYF; CDR3nt: TGCGCCAGCAGCCAAGGGCCTAGCGTGGCAGATACGCAGTATTTT
d_gene: -; abundance: -; v_gene: TRBV29-1; j_gene: TRBJ2-2; CDR3aa: CSVVASTGELFF; CDR3nt: TGCAGCGTTGTAGCTTCCACCGGGGAGCTGTTTTTT
d_gene: TRBD1; abundance: -; v_gene: TRBV28; j_gene: TRBJ2-3; CDR3aa: CASSLPGTATDTQYF; CDR3nt: TGTGCCAGCAGTCTCCCCGGGACAGCCACAGATACGCAGTATTTT
d_gene: -; abundance: -; v_gene: TRBV7-2; j_gene: TRBJ2-1; CDR3aa: CASSLGPGQFF; CDR3nt: TGTGCCAGCAGCTTGGGGCCAGGGCAGTTCTTC
d_gene: TRBD1; abundance: once; v_gene: TRBV7-3; j_gene: TRBJ2-1; CDR3aa: CASSLEGGAGGEQFF; CDR3nt: TGTGCCAGCAGCTTAGAAGGGGGCGCAGGGGGAGAGCAGTTCTTC
d_gene: -; abundance: -; v_gene: TRBV11-2; j_gene: TRBJ1-1; CDR3aa: CASSLGGGGTTEAFF; CDR3nt: TGTGCCAGCAGCTTAGGGGGCGGGGGAACCACTGAAGCTTTCTTT
d_gene: -; abundance: -; v_gene: TRBV12-5; j_gene: TRBJ1-2; CDR3aa: CASGRDGENYYGYTF; CDR3nt: TGTGCTAGTGGGAGGGATGGGGAGAATTACTATGGCTACACCTTC
d_gene: TRBD1; abundance: -; v_gene: TRBV5-6; j_gene: TRBJ1-2; CDR3aa: CASSLHGTGDYGYTF; CDR3nt: TGTGCCAGCAGTTTGCATGGGACAGGGGATTATGGCTACACCTTC